The clone carrying this T cell receptor (beta chain) was observed a single time. This CDR3 has 16 amino acids. V shed 2 bases and J 4 bases; nucleotides not matched to a gene: 8. Germline assignment: CDR1 SNHLY and CDR2 FYNNEI. This specimen belongs to a study of blood T cell repertoires in COVID-19. Study-level information: The United States, Italy and Spain supplied acute and convalescent COVID-19 samples. Sample material is recorded as cDNA or gDNA derived from T cells, B-cell-depleted T cells, or PBMCs.

Allocation to cohorts depended on clinical history reported by the participants. Clones were sequenced by immunoSEQ multiplex PCR, and TCRdb holds only the in-frame ones, with some missing. The sample yields fewer than 400,000 clones, 85% seen once. The receptor comes from a woman aged 25 to 39 who had been exposed to COVID-19. The sequencing input was PBMCs or T cells enriched from blood (not recorded which). The J gene is TRBJ2-5, the V gene TRBV2; TRBD1 aligns across 9 bases. CDR3 DNA sequence: TGTGCCAGCAGTGAACCCGGGACAGGGTACTTAGAGACCCAGTACTTC. This encodes CASSEPGTGYLETQYF.